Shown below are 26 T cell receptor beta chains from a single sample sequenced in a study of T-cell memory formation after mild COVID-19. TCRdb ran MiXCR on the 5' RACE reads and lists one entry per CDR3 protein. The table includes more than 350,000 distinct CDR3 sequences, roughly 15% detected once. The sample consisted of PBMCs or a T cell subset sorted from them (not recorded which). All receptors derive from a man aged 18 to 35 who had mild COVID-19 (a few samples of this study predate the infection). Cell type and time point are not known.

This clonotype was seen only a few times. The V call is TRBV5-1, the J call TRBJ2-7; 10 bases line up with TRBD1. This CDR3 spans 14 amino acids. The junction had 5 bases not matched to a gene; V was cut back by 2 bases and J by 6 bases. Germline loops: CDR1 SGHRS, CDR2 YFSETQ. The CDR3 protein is CASSFGTGEREQYF. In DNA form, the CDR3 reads TGCGCCAGCAGCTTCGGGACAGGGGAACGCGAGCAGTACTTC.

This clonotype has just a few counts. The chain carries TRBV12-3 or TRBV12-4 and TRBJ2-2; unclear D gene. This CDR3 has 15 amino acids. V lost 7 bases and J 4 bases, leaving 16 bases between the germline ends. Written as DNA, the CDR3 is TGTGCCAGCACCTCCATCGGAGAGCTCACCGGGGAGCTGTTTTTT. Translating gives CASTSIGELTGELFF.

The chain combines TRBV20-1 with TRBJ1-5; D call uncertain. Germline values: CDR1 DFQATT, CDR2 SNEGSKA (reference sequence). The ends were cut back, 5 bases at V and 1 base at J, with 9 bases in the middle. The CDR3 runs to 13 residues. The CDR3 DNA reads TGCAGTGCTGCCTTCGACAGCAATCAGCCCCAGCATTTT. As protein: CSAAFDSNQPQHF.

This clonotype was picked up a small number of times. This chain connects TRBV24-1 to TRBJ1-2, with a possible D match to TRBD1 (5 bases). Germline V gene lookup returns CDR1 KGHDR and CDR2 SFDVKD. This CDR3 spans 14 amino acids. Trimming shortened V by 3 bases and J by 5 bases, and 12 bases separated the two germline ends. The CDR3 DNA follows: TGTGCCACCAGTGATCAGGTCAGGGAGTATGGCTACACCTTC. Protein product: CATSDQVREYGYTF.

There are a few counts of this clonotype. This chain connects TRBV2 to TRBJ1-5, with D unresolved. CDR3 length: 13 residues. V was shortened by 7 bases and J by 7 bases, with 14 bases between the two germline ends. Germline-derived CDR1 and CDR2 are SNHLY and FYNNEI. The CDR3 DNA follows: TGTGCCAGCATGCTGGGATCCCAACAGCCCCAGCATTTT. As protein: CASMLGSQQPQHF.

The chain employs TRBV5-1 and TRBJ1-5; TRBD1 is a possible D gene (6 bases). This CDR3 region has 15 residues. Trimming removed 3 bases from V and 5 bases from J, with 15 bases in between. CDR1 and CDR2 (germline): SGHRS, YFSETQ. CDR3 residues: CASSSDGQLDQPQHF. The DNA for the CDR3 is TGCGCCAGCAGCTCGGATGGACAGTTAGATCAGCCCCAGCATTTT.

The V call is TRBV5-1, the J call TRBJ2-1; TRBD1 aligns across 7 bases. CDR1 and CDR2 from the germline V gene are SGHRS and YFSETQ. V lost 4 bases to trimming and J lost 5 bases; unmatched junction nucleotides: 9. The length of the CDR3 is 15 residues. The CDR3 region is CASSPRGQQNNEQFF. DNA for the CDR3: TGCGCCAGCAGCCCCAGGGGACAGCAGAACAATGAGCAGTTCTTC.

The CDR3 spells CATKKPGTRNNEQFF. The DNA of the CDR3 is TGTGCCACCAAAAAACCTGGGACTAGGAACAATGAGCAGTTCTTC. The gene calls are TRBV25-1 and TRBJ2-1, with 8 bases aligning to TRBD2. The V gene end was trimmed by 10 bases and the J gene end by 5 bases; junction bases not matched to a gene: 13. The CDR3 contains 15 residues. Germline values: CDR1 MGHDK, CDR2 SYGVNS.

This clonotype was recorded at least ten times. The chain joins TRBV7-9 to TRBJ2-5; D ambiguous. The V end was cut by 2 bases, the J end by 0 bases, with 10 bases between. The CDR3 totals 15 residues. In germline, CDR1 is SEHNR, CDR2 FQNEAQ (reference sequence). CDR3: CASSLSQGNQETQYF. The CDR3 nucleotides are TGTGCCAGCAGCTTAAGTCAAGGGAACCAAGAGACCCAGTACTTC.

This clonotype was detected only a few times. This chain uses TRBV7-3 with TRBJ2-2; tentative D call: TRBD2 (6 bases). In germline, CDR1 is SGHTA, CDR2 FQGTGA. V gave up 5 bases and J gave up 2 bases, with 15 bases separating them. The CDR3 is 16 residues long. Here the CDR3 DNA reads TGTGCCAGCAGCCCCACCGGGACTTATAACACCGGGGAGCTGTTTTTT. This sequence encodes CASSPTGTYNTGELFF.

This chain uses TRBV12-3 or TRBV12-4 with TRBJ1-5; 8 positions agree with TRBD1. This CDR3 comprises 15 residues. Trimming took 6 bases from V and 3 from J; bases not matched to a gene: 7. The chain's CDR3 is CASSSRTGFNQPQHF. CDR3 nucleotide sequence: TGTGCCAGCAGCAGTAGGACAGGGTTCAATCAGCCCCAGCATTTT.

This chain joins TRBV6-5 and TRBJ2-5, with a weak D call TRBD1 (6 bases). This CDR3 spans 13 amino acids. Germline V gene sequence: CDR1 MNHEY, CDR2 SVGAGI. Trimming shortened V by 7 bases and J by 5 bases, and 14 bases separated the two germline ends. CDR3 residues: CASNRAHAETQYF. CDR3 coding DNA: TGTGCCAGCAACAGGGCGCATGCTGAGACCCAGTACTTC.

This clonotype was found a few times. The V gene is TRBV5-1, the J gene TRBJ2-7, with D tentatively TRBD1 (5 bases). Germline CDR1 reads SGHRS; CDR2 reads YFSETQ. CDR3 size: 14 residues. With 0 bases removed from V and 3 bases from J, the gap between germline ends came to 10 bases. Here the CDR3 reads CASSLVGALYEQYF. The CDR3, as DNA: TGCGCCAGCAGCTTGGTTGGGGCCCTCTACGAGCAGTACTTC.

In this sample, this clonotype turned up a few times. Here the CDR3 DNA reads TGTGCCAGCAGCTTAGTCGGGGGGCCCACTGAAGCTTTCTTT. Translated: CASSLVGGPTEAFF. V is TRBV7-9 and J is TRBJ1-1; maybe TRBD1 (6 bases). The CDR3 totals 14 residues. Trimming took 1 base from V and 4 from J, leaving 10 bases between them. Germline CDR1 SEHNR, CDR2 FQNEAQ (reference sequence).

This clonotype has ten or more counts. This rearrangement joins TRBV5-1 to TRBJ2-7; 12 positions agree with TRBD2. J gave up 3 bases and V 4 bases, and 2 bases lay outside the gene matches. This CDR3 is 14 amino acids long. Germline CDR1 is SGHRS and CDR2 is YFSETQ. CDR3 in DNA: TGCGCCAGCAGCGGGGGACTAGCGGGCTACGAGCAGTACTTC. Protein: CASSGGLAGYEQYF.

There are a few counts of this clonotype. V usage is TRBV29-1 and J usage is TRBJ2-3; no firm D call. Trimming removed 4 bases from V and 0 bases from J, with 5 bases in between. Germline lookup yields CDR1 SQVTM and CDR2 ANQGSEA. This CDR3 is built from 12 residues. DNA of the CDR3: TGCAGCGTTGGTCTCAGCACAGATACGCAGTATTTT. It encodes CSVGLSTDTQYF.

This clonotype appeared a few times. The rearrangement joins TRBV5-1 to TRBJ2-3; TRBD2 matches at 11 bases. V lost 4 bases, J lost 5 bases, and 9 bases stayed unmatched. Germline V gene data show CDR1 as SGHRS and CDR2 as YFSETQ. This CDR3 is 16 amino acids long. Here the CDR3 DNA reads TGCGCCAGCAGCAAAGTAGCGGGGGGGCGAGGAGATACGCAGTATTTT. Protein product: CASSKVAGGRGDTQYF.

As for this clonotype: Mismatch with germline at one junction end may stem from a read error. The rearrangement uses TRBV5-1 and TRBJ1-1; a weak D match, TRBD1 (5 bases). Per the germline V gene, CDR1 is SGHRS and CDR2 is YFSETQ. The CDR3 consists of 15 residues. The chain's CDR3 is CASSLAPGMNIEAFF. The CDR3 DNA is TGCGCCAGCAGCTTGGCGCCAGGGATGAACATTGAAGCTTTCTTT. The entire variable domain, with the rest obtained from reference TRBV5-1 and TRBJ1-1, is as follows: KAGVTQTPRYLIKTRGQQVTLSCSPISGHRSVSWYQQTPGQGLQFLFEYFSETQRNKGNFPGRFSGRQFSNSRSEMNVSTLELGDSALYLCASSLAPGMNIEAFFGQGTRLTVV.

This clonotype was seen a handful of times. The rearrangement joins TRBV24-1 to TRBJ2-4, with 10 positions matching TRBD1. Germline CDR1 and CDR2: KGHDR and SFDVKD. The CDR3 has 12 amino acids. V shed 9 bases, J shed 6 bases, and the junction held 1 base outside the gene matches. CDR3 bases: TGTGCCACCGGGGACAGGGGAAACATTCAGTACTTC. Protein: CATGDRGNIQYF.

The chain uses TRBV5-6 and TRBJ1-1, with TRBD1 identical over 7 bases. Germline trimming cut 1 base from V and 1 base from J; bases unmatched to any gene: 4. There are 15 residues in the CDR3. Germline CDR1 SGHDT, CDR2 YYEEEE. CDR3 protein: CASSLRDSWNTEAFF. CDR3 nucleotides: TGTGCCAGCAGCTTGAGGGACAGCTGGAACACTGAAGCTTTCTTT. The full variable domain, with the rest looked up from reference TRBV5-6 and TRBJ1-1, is DAGVTQSPTHLIKTRGQQVTLRCSPKSGHDTVSWYQQALGQGPQFIFQYYEEEERQRGNFPDRFSGHQFPNYSSELNVNALLLGDSALYLCASSLRDSWNTEAFFGQGTRLTVV.

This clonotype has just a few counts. The CDR3 here is CASSWQENTEAFF. In DNA form, the CDR3 reads TGTGCCAGCAGCTGGCAGGAGAACACTGAAGCTTTCTTT. The chain is built from TRBV7-3 and TRBJ1-1; D is ambiguous. The CDR3 length is 13 residues. Looked up from germline, CDR1 is SGHTA and CDR2 is FQGTGA. V was clipped by 4 bases and J by 1 base, with 7 bases between them.

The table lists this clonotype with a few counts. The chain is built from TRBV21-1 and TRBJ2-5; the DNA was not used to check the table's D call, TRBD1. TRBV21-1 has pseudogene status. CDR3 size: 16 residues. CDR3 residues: CASSYFNTGQGETQYF. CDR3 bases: TGTGCCAGCAGCTATTTTAATACGGGACAGGGAGAGACCCAGTACTTC.

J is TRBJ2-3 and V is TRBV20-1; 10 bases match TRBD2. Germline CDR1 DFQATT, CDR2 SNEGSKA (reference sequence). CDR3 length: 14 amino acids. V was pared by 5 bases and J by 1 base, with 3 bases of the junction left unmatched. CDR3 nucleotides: TGCAGTGCTTGCGGACTAGCGGGCACAGATACGCAGTATTTT. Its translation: CSACGLAGTDTQYF.

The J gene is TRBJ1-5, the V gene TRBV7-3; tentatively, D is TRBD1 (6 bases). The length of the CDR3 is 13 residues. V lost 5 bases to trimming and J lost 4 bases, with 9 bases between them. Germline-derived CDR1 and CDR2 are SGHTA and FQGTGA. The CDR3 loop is CASSAGQNQPQHF. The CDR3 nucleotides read TGTGCCAGCAGCGCGGGACAAAATCAGCCCCAGCATTTT.

CDR3: CASSSTGTGGNTEAFF. Here the CDR3 DNA reads TGTGCCAGCAGTAGTACCGGGACAGGGGGGAACACTGAAGCTTTCTTT. V gene TRBV6-6 combines with J gene TRBJ1-1; 11 bases map to TRBD1. This CDR3 is 16 amino acids long. In germline, CDR1 is MNHNY, CDR2 SVGAGI (reference sequence). Trimming removed 5 bases from V and 1 base from J; junction bases left unmatched: 6.

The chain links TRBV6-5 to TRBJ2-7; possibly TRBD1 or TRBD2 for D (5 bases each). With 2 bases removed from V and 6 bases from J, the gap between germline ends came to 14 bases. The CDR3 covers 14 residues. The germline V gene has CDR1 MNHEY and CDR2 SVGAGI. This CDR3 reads CASSYRPGSGEQYF. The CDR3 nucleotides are TGTGCCAGCAGTTACAGGCCAGGGAGTGGCGAGCAGTACTTC.